Following are 5 T cell receptor beta chains from one sample sequenced in a study of neoadjuvant nivolumab and ipilimumab in lung cancer. Sequencing was performed with immunoSEQ multiplex PCR; in TCRdb, only in-frame clones are kept and a portion is missing. Altogether about 23,000 clones are present, roughly 84% being singletons, with the ten largest covering approximately 22%. Here the sequenced sample was peripheral blood, taken before neoadjuvant nivolumab, alone or with ipilimumab. These receptors all stem from an adult with non-small cell lung cancer.

The chain combines TRBV7-9 with TRBJ1-2, with D uncertain. Trimming stripped 6 bases from V and 6 bases from J, with 20 bases between. The CDR3 totals 15 residues. CDR1 and CDR2 (germline): SEHNR, FQNEAQ (reference sequence). The CDR3 DNA is TGTGCCAGCAGTCCAGAGGTCAGGACTACCAATGGCTACACCTTC. Translated, it gives CASSPEVRTTNGYTF.

This clone is classed as medium-sized. The chain couples TRBV2 to TRBJ1-2; maybe TRBD1 (6 bases). Germline V gene sequence: CDR1 SNHLY, CDR2 FYNNEI. The CDR3 has 15 residues. Between the trimmed V and J ends, which lost 4 bases and 2 bases, there was a span of 14 bases. CDR3 nucleotide sequence: TGTGCCAGCAGTGGGGGGCCGGGGGCGAACTATGGCTACACCTTC. This gives the protein CASSGGPGANYGYTF.

This CDR3 is CSVVPGTGGFYEQYF. The CDR3 nucleotides read TGCAGCGTCGTCCCAGGGACAGGGGGCTTCTACGAGCAGTACTTC. The rearrangement joins TRBV29-1 to TRBJ2-7, with TRBD1 matching 12 bases. Trimming cost V 6 bases and J 3 bases; bases outside gene matches: 9. The CDR3 totals 15 residues. Germline loops: CDR1 SQVTM, CDR2 ANQGSEA.

The gene calls are TRBV4-1 and TRBJ1-1; D is unresolved. V was pared by 4 bases and J by 0 bases, with 24 bases between. The CDR3 contains 19 residues. Germline V CDR1 and CDR2: MGHRA, YSYEKL. CDR3 loop: CASSPIQGRANNMNTEAFF. DNA of the CDR3: TGCGCCAGCAGCCCGATACAAGGGAGGGCTAATAACATGAACACTGAAGCTTTCTTT.

The DNA of the CDR3 is TGTGCCAGCAGTAGGCTAGCGGGAGGCGGTGAGACCCAGTACTTC. This sequence encodes CASSRLAGGGETQYF. The chain recombines TRBV14 with TRBJ2-5; 11 bases align to TRBD2. The CDR3 extends over 15 amino acids. The trim removed 6 bases at V and 5 bases at J, leaving 8 bases unmatched. The germline V gene encodes CDR1 SGHDN and CDR2 FVKESK.